The T cell receptor (beta chain) under discussion was sequenced for a study of shared clonotypes between healthy human individuals (dated by TCRdb to 2018 to 2020). General notes on the study: The cohort included a few men and two women between 18 and 49 years of age. Blood TCR repertoires of five healthy adults were deeply sequenced to estimate repertoire size and the extent of clonotype sharing between individuals. Different laboratories and diverse techniques were used to prepare libraries and sequence TCR repertoires, to increase sequencing depth and limit assay-specific biases. Between about 0.8 and 9 billion PBMCs per donor were obtained by leukapheresis. Results the study describes overall, beyond this receptor: The small number of donors limited the genetic and exposure-history diversity represented. Pairwise subsampling led to the expectation that sequencing depth would affect the degree of clonotype sharing among donors. Sampling was restricted to blood, and TCR repertoires in tissues likely differ from the TCR repertoires found in blood.

CDR1 and CDR2 were assigned from the germline V gene as SGHRS and YFSETQ. The CDR3 has 15 amino acids, counting the end cysteine and phenylalanine. Only CDR3 DNA is held: 45 bases, read in frame from base 1. Relative to germline, V is 1 base shorter and J is 5 bases shorter, with 13 bases between their ends. Using the deep immunoSEQ assay, TCR CDR3 regions were amplified from genomic DNA by multiplex PCR. Extracted genomic DNA from each cell subset was spread evenly across all wells of several immunoSEQ 96-well plates, with each plate serving as a replicate. For unsorted PBMC, each replicate PCR was loaded with approximately 300 ng genomic DNA, equivalent to about 33,000 T cell genomes. Ten immunoSEQ deep assay plates were used to sequence the unsorted PBMC genomic DNA. Purified libraries were quantified with a Qubit 3.0 fluorometer, sized on a Bioanalyzer 2100, and re-quantified with the KAPA Library Quantification kit. Every immunoSEQ 96-well plate was sequenced on a separate single-read 150-cycle Illumina NextSeq 550 flow cell. Per the original workflow: The immunoSEQ output contained only junctional sequences without quality scores, so filtering could not match that applied to full-length reads. To assign V/J genes and CDR3, sequences were annotated against IMGT germline references using PyIR, a Python wrapper for IgBLAST v1.9. Reads were removed for weak V/J assignments (E-value above 1e-6), missing CDR3, stop codons, out-of-frame junctions, or ambiguous translated residues. V3J clonotypes were defined by identical inferred V gene, J gene, and CDR3 amino acid sequence. Percentage overlap between repertoires was calculated by dividing the number of shared unique clonotypes by the size of the smaller repertoire. Repertoire richness was assessed with RTK rarefaction, the Chao1 estimator, and Recon v2.1 estimates of unobserved clonotypes. TCRdb limited this immuneACCESS table to in-frame rearrangements with V and J called. A share of clones is missing; checked studies link under half to unresolved V genes, and the rest is unexplained. Clone size and the V and J calls come from that table; the DNA yielded D and trimming. For this sample there are about 560,000 clones; roughly 79% appear just once. The ten biggest clones cover around 12% of the sample.

Donors were healthy HIV-negative adults with no recently reported acute infections or vaccinations. Every donor was a Caucasian adult residing in Nashville, Tennessee, USA. For unsorted samples, 80 million to 100 million PBMCs were counted, and genomic DNA was extracted using the QIAamp DNA Blood Mini kit. Blood was obtained by leukapheresis, after which PBMCs were separated by Ficoll-Histopaque density gradient centrifugation and cryopreserved in liquid nitrogen vapor phase. To note about this clone: The antigen this receptor binds is unknown. No base qualities exist here, and no much larger clone lies one base off it.

Sequenced material: PBMCs. The source of this sequence is a woman in her thirties or forties in good health. Some clones in this sample may be carry-over from other donors' samples. The sequence is built from TRBV5-1 and TRBJ2-1, with a tentative D gene TRBD1 over 5 matching bases. The sequenced DNA: TGCGCCAGCAGCTTGTGGGGCAGTGAGGACAATGAGCAGTTCTTC. The resulting protein is CASSLWGSEDNEQFF. The variable domain in full, with residues beyond the CDR3 obtained from the reference TRBV5-1 and TRBJ2-1 genes, is KAGVTQTPRYLIKTRGQQVTLSCSPISGHRSVSWYQQTPGQGLQFLFEYFSETQRNKGNFPGRFSGRQFSNSRSEMNVSTLELGDSALYLCASSLWGSEDNEQFFGPGTRLTVL.